This TCR beta chain appears in the sequencing data of a study of T cell responses to AZD1222 COVID-19 vaccine. Study-wide context: Some second doses came at about 4 weeks and others at about 12 weeks; these were pooled.

From germline, CDR1 is LGHDT and CDR2 YNNKEL (reference sequence). The CDR3 runs 15 residues. V was pared by 6 bases and J by 3 bases, with 7 bases of the junction left unmatched. Whole-study findings and limits: Sampling that yielded the repertoires occurred only after the peak T cell response.

Concerning this clone: As yet, its antigen is unknown.

Method: immunoSEQ multiplex PCR; TCRdb's copy keeps in-frame clones and lacks some. The sample lists 120,000 to 150,000 clones; about 88% were seen once. The clonotype comes from an adult in good health. V gene TRBV3-1 (or the pseudogene TRBV3-2) combines with J gene TRBJ1-3; 8 bases are shared with TRBD1. The sequences come from peripheral blood, collected on day 0 of AZD1222 vaccination. The CDR3 region has the DNA TGTGCCAGCAGGCTGACAGGGGAAGGTGGAAACACCATATATTTT. As protein: CASRLTGEGGNTIYF.